This T cell receptor beta chain is drawn from a study of cytomegalovirus exposure and HLA in healthy donors. Study observations and caveats: Investigators reported 150 to 200 TCR beta chains as tied to cytomegalovirus.

Notes on this clone: The antigen remains undetermined.

The primer mix had 60 Vbeta and 13 Jbeta primers. Sequenced by immunoSEQ multiplex PCR; TCRdb stores in-frame clones only, minus some. The data show around 150,000 clones, with roughly 79% seen just once and about 1.1% held by the top ten. The CDR3 runs to 15 residues. J was trimmed by 8 bases and V by 5 bases; bases with no gene match: 9. The germline V gene has CDR1 MNHEY and CDR2 SMNVEV (reference sequence). The TCR comes from a male donor in good health and CMV-seronegative. The chain uses TRBV27 and TRBJ1-4, with 9 bases matching TRBD1. The source material was PBMCs. Here the CDR3 DNA reads TGTGCCAGCAGTCCGTGGACAGGGGACGAGGAAAAACTGTTTTTT. It is translated as CASSPWTGDEEKLFF.